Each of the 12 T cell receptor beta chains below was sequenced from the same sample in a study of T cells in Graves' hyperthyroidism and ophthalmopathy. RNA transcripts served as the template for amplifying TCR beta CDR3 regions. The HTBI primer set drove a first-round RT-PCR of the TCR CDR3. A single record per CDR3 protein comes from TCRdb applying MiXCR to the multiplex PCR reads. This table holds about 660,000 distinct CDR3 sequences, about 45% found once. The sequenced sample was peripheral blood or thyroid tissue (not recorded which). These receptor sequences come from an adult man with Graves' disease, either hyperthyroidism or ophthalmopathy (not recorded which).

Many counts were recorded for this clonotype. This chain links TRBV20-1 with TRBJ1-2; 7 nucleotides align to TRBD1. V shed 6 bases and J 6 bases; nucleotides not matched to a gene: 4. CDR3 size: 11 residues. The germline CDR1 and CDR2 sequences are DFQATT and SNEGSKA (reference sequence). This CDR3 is CSATTGDGYTF. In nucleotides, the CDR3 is TGCAGTGCGACAACAGGGGATGGCTACACCTTC.

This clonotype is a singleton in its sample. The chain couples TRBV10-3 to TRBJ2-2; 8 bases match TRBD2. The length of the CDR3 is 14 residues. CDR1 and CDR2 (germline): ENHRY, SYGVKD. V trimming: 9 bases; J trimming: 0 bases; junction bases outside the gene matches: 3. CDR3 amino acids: CAISLAANTGELFF. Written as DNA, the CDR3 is TGTGCCATTTCACTAGCGGCGAACACCGGGGAGCTGTTTTTT.

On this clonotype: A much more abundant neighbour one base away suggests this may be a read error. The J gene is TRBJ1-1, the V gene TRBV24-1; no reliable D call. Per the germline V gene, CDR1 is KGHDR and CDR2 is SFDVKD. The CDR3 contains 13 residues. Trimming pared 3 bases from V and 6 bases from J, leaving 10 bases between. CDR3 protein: CATSDRRYAEAFF. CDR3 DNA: TGTGCCACCAGTGATAGGAGATACGCTGAAGCTTTCTTT.

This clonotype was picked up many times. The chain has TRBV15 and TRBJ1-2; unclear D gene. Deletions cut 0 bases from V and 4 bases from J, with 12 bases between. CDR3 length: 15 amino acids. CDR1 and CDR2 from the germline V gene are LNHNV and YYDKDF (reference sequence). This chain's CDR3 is CATSRDRSSVYGYTF. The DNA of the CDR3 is TGTGCCACCAGCAGAGATCGAAGCAGCGTCTATGGCTACACCTTC. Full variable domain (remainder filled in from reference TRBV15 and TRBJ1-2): DAMVIQNPRYQVTQFGKPVTLSCSQTLNHNVMYWYQQKSSQAPKLLFHYYDKDFNNEADTPDNFQSRRPNTSFCFLDIRSPGLGDTAMYLCATSRDRSSVYGYTFGSGTRLTVV.

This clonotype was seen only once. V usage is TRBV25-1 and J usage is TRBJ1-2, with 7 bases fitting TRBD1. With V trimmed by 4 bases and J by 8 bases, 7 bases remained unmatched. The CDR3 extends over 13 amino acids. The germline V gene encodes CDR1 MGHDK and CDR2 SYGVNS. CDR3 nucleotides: TGTGCCAGCAGTGCTACGCAGGGGGTAGGCTACACCTTC. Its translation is CASSATQGVGYTF.

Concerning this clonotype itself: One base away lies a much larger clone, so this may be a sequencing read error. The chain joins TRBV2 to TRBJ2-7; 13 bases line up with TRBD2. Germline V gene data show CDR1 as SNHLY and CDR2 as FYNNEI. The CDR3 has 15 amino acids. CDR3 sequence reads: CAGSVRTSGSYEQYF. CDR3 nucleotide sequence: TGTGCCGGCAGTGTCCGGACTAGCGGGAGTTACGAGCAGTACTTC.

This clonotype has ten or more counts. CDR3 in DNA: TGTGCCAGCAGGAGGACAGCCGGAGAGACCCAGTACTTC. This translates into CASRRTAGETQYF. The chain is built from TRBV7-8 and TRBJ2-5; D is perhaps TRBD1 (6 bases). This CDR3 has 13 amino acids. CDR1 is SGHVS, CDR2 FQNEAQ, per germline. Between the trimmed V and J ends, which lost 6 bases and 4 bases, there was a span of 12 bases.

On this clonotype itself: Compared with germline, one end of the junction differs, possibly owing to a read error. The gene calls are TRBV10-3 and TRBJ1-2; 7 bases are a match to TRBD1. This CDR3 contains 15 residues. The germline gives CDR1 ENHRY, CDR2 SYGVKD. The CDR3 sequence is CASSYSTGTAYGYTF. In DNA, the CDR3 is TGTGCCAGCAGTTACTCGACAGGGACCGCCTATGGCTACACCTTC.

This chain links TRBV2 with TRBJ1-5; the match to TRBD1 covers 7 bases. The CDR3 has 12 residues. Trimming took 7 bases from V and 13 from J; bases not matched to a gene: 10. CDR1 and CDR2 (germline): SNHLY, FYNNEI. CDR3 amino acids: CASNRDSSNQHF. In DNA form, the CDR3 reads TGTGCCAGCAACCGGGACAGCAGCAATCAGCATTTT.

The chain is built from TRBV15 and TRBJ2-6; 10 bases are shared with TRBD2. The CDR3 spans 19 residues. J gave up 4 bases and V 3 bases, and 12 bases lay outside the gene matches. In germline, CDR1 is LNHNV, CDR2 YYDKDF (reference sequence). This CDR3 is CATSSEQLAGVPGANVLTF. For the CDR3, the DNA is TGTGCCACCAGCAGTGAACAGCTAGCGGGGGTCCCCGGGGCCAACGTCCTGACTTTC.

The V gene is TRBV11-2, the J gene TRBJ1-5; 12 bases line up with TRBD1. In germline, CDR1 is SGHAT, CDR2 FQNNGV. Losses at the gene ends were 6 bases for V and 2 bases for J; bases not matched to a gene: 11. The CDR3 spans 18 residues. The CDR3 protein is CASSRGTGGTTGNQPQHF. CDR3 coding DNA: TGTGCCAGCAGTCGTGGGACAGGGGGCACGACCGGCAATCAGCCCCAGCATTTT.

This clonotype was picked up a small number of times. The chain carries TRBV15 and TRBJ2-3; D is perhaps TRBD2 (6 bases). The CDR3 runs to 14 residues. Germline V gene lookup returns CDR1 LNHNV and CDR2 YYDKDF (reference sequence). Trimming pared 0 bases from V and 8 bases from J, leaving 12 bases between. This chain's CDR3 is CATSRDKLGGTQYF. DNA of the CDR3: TGTGCCACCAGCAGAGATAAGCTCGGGGGTACGCAGTATTTT. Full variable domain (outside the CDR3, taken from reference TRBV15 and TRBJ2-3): DAMVIQNPRYQVTQFGKPVTLSCSQTLNHNVMYWYQQKSSQAPKLLFHYYDKDFNNEADTPDNFQSRRPNTSFCFLDIRSPGLGDTAMYLCATSRDKLGGTQYFGPGTRLTVL.